One and the same sample provided the 25 T cell receptor beta chains below, sequenced in a study of blood T cell repertoires in COVID-19. Here immunoSEQ multiplex PCR was the method, and the copy in TCRdb shows in-frame clones only, minus some. Among 240,000 or so clones listed, roughly 80% were seen once. The sequenced material came from peripheral blood. These receptors originate from a woman aged 60-70 years with active or convalescent COVID-19.

The chain carries TRBV19 and TRBJ1-5, with 8 bases that match TRBD1. CDR1 is LNHDA, CDR2 SQIVND, per germline (reference sequence). The CDR3 runs 13 residues. The ends lost 6 bases at V and 2 bases at J; junction bases unmatched: 0. CDR3 DNA sequence: TGTGCCAGTAGGGACAGGGGCAATCAGCCCCAGCATTTT. This sequence encodes CASRDRGNQPQHF.

The chain links TRBV11-2 to TRBJ2-3; D is possibly TRBD2 (6 bases). With 6 bases removed from V and 3 bases from J, the gap between germline ends came to 16 bases. The CDR3 totals 15 residues. From germline, CDR1 is SGHAT and CDR2 FQNNGV. CDR3 region: CASRRDPTTTDTQYF. The CDR3 coding sequence is TGTGCCAGCAGGCGGGACCCGACCACGACAGATACGCAGTATTTT. Filled out from reference TRBV11-2 and TRBJ2-3, the complete variable domain reads EAGVAQSPRYKIIEKRQSVAFWCNPISGHATLYWYQQILGQGPKLLIQFQNNGVVDDSQLPKDRFSAERLKGVDSTLKIQPAKLEDSAVYLCASRRDPTTTDTQYFGPGTRLTVL.

The V gene is TRBV4-3, the J gene TRBJ1-3; D is unresolved. V lost 2 bases and J 0 bases, leaving 17 bases between the germline ends. The CDR3 consists of 18 residues. Per germline, CDR1 LGHNA and CDR2 YSLEER. The CDR3 coding sequence is TGCGCCAGCAGCCAAAAAGTGGGCAGGTTGAGCTCTGGAAACACCATATATTTT. Protein: CASSQKVGRLSSGNTIYF.

J is TRBJ1-1 and V is TRBV19; D possibly corresponds to TRBD1 (6 bases). This CDR3 contains 14 residues. Germline V gene sequence: CDR1 LNHDA, CDR2 SQIVND (reference sequence). V was pared by 7 bases and J by 1 base, with 13 bases between. The CDR3 sequence is CASTTGHSNTEAFF. The CDR3 coding sequence is TGTGCCAGTACCACGGGACACTCGAACACTGAAGCTTTCTTT.

The gene calls are TRBV2 and TRBJ1-6; 9 nucleotides agree with TRBD1. J was trimmed by 7 bases and V by 6 bases; bases with no gene match: 7. Germline V lookup: CDR1 SNHLY, CDR2 FYNNEI. This CDR3 region has 15 residues. The chain's CDR3 is CASRGQGWGNSPLHF. The CDR3 coding sequence is TGTGCCAGCAGGGGACAGGGATGGGGCAATTCACCCCTCCACTTT.

The rearrangement uses TRBV30 and TRBJ1-1, with TRBD1 as a possible D gene (6 bases). The V end lost 1 base, the J end lost 2 bases, and 8 bases lay between the germline ends. CDR1 and CDR2 from the germline V gene are GTSNPN and SVGIG (reference sequence). The CDR3 extends over 13 amino acids. The CDR3 reads CAWSAGGNTEAFF. In nucleotides, the CDR3 is TGTGCCTGGAGTGCGGGGGGCAACACTGAAGCTTTCTTT.

This clone was observed a few times. This chain joins TRBV5-1 and TRBJ1-1; TRBD1 agrees at 7 bases. The V and J ends lost 0 bases and 0 bases, in that order; junction bases with no gene match: 11. Germline-derived CDR1 and CDR2 are SGHRS and YFSETQ. This CDR3 is built from 18 residues. CDR3 region: CASSLVAGTDTVNTEAFF. CDR3 DNA: TGCGCCAGCAGCTTGGTGGCCGGGACAGATACCGTGAACACTGAAGCTTTCTTT.

This chain uses TRBV18 with TRBJ1-1; no clear D. Trimming left V 3 bases short and J 2 bases short, with 4 bases between. The germline gives CDR1 KGHSH, CDR2 LQKENI. This CDR3 comprises 12 residues. CDR3 nucleotides: TGTGCCAGCTCACCGGGCAACACTGAAGCTTTCTTT. Translated: CASSPGNTEAFF.

This clone has more than one count but fewer than ten. J is TRBJ2-7 and V is TRBV7-8; D gene unclear. V dropped 2 bases and J dropped 2 bases, with 13 bases sitting between them. Per the germline V gene, CDR1 is SGHVS and CDR2 is FQNEAQ. This CDR3 has 15 residues. The CDR3 nucleotides are TGTGCCAGCAGCTTAAGAGGATCAGCCCCCTACGAGCAGTACTTC. It yields the protein CASSLRGSAPYEQYF.

V is TRBV14 and J is TRBJ2-1; 7 nucleotides agree with TRBD2. This CDR3 is 16 amino acids long. Germline V gives CDR1 SGHDN, CDR2 FVKESK. V trimming: 6 bases; J trimming: 5 bases; junction bases outside the gene matches: 13. CDR3 sequence reads: CASSKPGLVAHNEQFF. Written as DNA, the CDR3 is TGTGCCAGCAGTAAGCCAGGACTAGTAGCTCACAATGAGCAGTTCTTC.

CDR3 bases: TGTGCCAGCTCACCCCCGGGACAGGTCTACAATGAGCAGTTCTTC. Translation: CASSPPGQVYNEQFF. V usage is TRBV18 and J usage is TRBJ2-1; TRBD1 matches 8 bases. This CDR3 contains 15 residues. Unmatched junction bases numbered 4, after V lost 3 bases and J lost 3 bases. CDR1 and CDR2 (germline): KGHSH, LQKENI.

This chain connects TRBV6-5 to TRBJ1-1; D is ambiguous. V lost 10 bases and J lost 5, with 14 bases in between. Germline CDR1 is MNHEY and CDR2 is SVGAGI. The CDR3 runs to 12 residues. This CDR3 is CATSRVGTEAFF. The CDR3 DNA reads as TGTGCCACCAGCCGGGTTGGGACTGAAGCTTTCTTT.

V usage is TRBV27 and J usage is TRBJ1-5; the D gene is possibly TRBD1 (5 bases). Germline values: CDR1 MNHEY, CDR2 SMNVEV (reference sequence). This CDR3 has 15 amino acids. V lost 5 bases, J lost 1 base, and 12 bases lay in between. This CDR3 is CASSMNRQSNQPQHF. The CDR3 nucleotides read TGTGCCAGCAGTATGAACCGACAGAGCAATCAGCCCCAGCATTTT.

This clone was detected only once. The gene calls are TRBV7-2 and TRBJ1-6; 10 bases align to TRBD1. The J segment lost 8 bases and the V segment lost 5 bases, leaving 6 bases of the junction unmatched. Germline CDR1 and CDR2: SGHTA and FQGNSA. The CDR3 contains 15 residues. The CDR3 sequence: CASSRDRGSDSPLHF. DNA of the CDR3: TGTGCCAGCAGCCGGGACAGGGGTTCGGATTCACCCCTCCACTTT.

J is TRBJ2-5 and V is TRBV11-2; 7 nucleotides agree with TRBD2. Germline CDR1 SGHAT, CDR2 FQNNGV. There are 15 residues in the CDR3. J gave up 3 bases and V 5 bases, and 9 bases lay outside the gene matches. The DNA of the CDR3 is TGTGCCAGCAGCCGTACCCTAGCGGAAAAAGAGACCCAGTACTTC. It codes for CASSRTLAEKETQYF. Full variable domain (remainder filled in from reference TRBV11-2 and TRBJ2-5): EAGVAQSPRYKIIEKRQSVAFWCNPISGHATLYWYQQILGQGPKLLIQFQNNGVVDDSQLPKDRFSAERLKGVDSTLKIQPAKLEDSAVYLCASSRTLAEKETQYFGPGTRLLVL.

The V and J genes are TRBV2 and TRBJ1-2; 11 bases are shared with TRBD1. CDR3 size: 15 residues. V shed 4 bases and J 6 bases; nucleotides not matched to a gene: 7. Germline CDR1 is SNHLY and CDR2 is FYNNEI. The CDR3 nucleotides are TGTGCCAGCAGTGGAAGGGGGACAGGGGGGCATGGCTACACCTTC. Protein product: CASSGRGTGGHGYTF.

In this sample, this clone turned up once. V is TRBV4-1 and J is TRBJ2-2, with TRBD1 matching 8 bases. CDR1 MGHRA and CDR2 YSYEKL come from the germline V gene. The CDR3 runs to 15 residues. The junction had 4 bases not matched to a gene; V was cut back by 1 base and J by 6 bases. The CDR3 here is CASSQVDREAGELFF. CDR3 coding DNA: TGCGCCAGCAGCCAAGTGGACAGGGAGGCCGGGGAGCTGTTTTTT.

The rearrangement joins TRBV18 to TRBJ1-2, with 9 bases identical to TRBD1. The CDR3 length is 12 residues. The ends lost 0 bases at V and 13 bases at J; junction bases unmatched: 3. Germline CDR1 KGHSH, CDR2 LQKENI. CDR3 bases: TGTGCCAGCTCACCACCGAACAGGGGGCCCACCTTC. Residues: CASSPPNRGPTF. Filled out from reference TRBV18 and TRBJ1-2, the complete variable domain reads NAGVMQNPRHLVRRRGQEARLRCSPMKGHSHVYWYRQLPEEGLKFMVYLQKENIIDESGMPKERFSAEFPKEGPSILRIQQVVRGDSAAYFCASSPPNRGPTFGSGTRLTVV.

This clone was seen only once. The chain joins TRBV3-1 (or the pseudogene TRBV3-2) to TRBJ2-7, with 10 bases fitting TRBD1. The germline gives CDR1 LGHDT, CDR2 YNNKEL (reference sequence). V dropped 4 bases and J dropped 5; count of bases not matched to a gene: 2. The CDR3 has 13 residues. The CDR3 region has the DNA TGTGCCAGCAGCCTAGGGACAGGGGACGAGCAGTACTTC. Translation gives CASSLGTGDEQYF.

The chain uses TRBV5-6 and TRBJ1-5; 7 bases fit TRBD1. V gave up 4 bases and J gave up 7 bases; unmatched junction bases: 8. The CDR3 has 14 amino acids. Germline V gives CDR1 SGHDT, CDR2 YYEEEE. DNA for the CDR3: TGTGCCAGCAGCCTTAACCCGACAGGGCAGCCCCAGCATTTT. Its translation: CASSLNPTGQPQHF.

The V and J genes are TRBV19 and TRBJ1-3; 11 bases are shared with TRBD1. This CDR3 has 18 residues. Trimming removed 7 bases from V and 0 bases from J; junction bases left unmatched: 11. Germline V gene lookup returns CDR1 LNHDA and CDR2 SQIVND (reference sequence). The CDR3 DNA sequence: TGTGCCAGTACCCGGGACAGGGGGAAGACGGGCTCTGGAAACACCATATATTTT. The encoded protein is CASTRDRGKTGSGNTIYF.

This chain links TRBV18 with TRBJ1-4; 8 nucleotides match TRBD1. Per the germline V gene, CDR1 is KGHSH and CDR2 is LQKENI. V shed 3 bases and J 7 bases; nucleotides not matched to a gene: 4. The CDR3 extends over 14 amino acids. The CDR3 sequence is CASSPDRGGEKLFF. The CDR3 nucleotides read TGTGCCAGCTCACCTGACAGGGGTGGTGAAAAACTGTTTTTT.

This clone has a single count. The rearrangement links TRBV2 to TRBJ2-2, with D possibly being TRBD1 (5 bases). Germline CDR1 reads SNHLY; CDR2 reads FYNNEI. The length of the CDR3 is 15 residues. V lost 4 bases, J lost 3 bases, and 12 bases lay in between. Here the CDR3 reads CASSVGQGHTGELFF. The CDR3 DNA is TGTGCCAGCAGTGTGGGGCAGGGCCACACCGGGGAGCTGTTTTTT.

The chain combines TRBV6-6 with TRBJ2-2; no clear D gene. The V and J ends lost 6 bases and 4 bases respectively, with 12 bases between them. CDR1 is MNHNY and CDR2 is SVGAGI in the germline V gene (reference sequence). The CDR3 is 14 residues long. The CDR3 DNA is TGTGCCAGCAGCCGAGGCGGAAGCACCGGGGAGCTGTTTTTT. Translation gives CASSRGGSTGELFF.

This sequence joins TRBV7-8 and TRBJ2-3, with 10 bases matching TRBD2. With 5 bases clipped from V and 1 base from J, the junction kept 12 bases outside the gene matches. CDR1 is SGHVS and CDR2 is FQNEAQ in the germline V gene. This CDR3 contains 18 residues. CDR3 nucleotides: TGTGCCAGCAGCCTACCGTCGACTAGCGGGTCCCGCACAGATACGCAGTATTTT. Translation gives CASSLPSTSGSRTDTQYF. Full variable domain (remainder filled in from reference TRBV7-8 and TRBJ2-3): GAGVSQSPRYKVAKRGQDVALRCDPISGHVSLFWYQQALGQGPEFLTYFQNEAQLDKSGLPSDRFFAERPEGSVSTLKIQRTQQEDSAVYLCASSLPSTSGSRTDTQYFGPGTRLTVL.